A selection of T cell receptor beta chains follows, all from one sample in a study of blood T cell repertoires in COVID-19. Only in-frame clones appear in the TCRdb table, and some are missing; sequencing was by immunoSEQ multiplex PCR. The sample lists over 100,000 clones; around nine tenths were seen once. The sequenced sample was peripheral blood. The receptors originated from a woman between 50 and 59 years old with COVID-19, enrolled during active disease. Each CDR3 is given with its conserved first and last residue. Each record gives: D gene, clone size, J gene, CDR3 length, V gene, CDR3 protein, CDR3 DNA. D genes are given only for firm matches. Clone size is shown for a subset of rows, as once, few, many or a class of expanded clone.

d_call: -
clone_size: -
j_call: TRBJ1-4
cdr3_length: 13
v_call: TRBV28
cdr3_aa: CASSPPSSEKLFF
cdr3_nt: TGTGCCAGCAGCCCCCCTTCTAGTGAAAAACTGTTTTTT

d_call: -
clone_size: few
j_call: TRBJ1-6
cdr3_length: 13
v_call: TRBV28
cdr3_aa: CASRTEYNSPLHF
cdr3_nt: TGTGCCAGCAGGACGGAGTATAATTCACCCCTCCACTTT

d_call: -
clone_size: -
j_call: TRBJ2-3
cdr3_length: 14
v_call: TRBV5-6
cdr3_aa: CASSLSGTTDTQYF
cdr3_nt: TGTGCCAGCAGCTTGTCGGGAACCACAGATACGCAGTATTTT

d_call: -
clone_size: -
j_call: TRBJ1-5
cdr3_length: 14
v_call: TRBV6-2/TRBV6-3
cdr3_aa: CASSLGGVGQPQHF
cdr3_nt: TGTGCCAGCAGTTTAGGGGGGGTCGGTCAGCCCCAGCATTTT

d_call: TRBD1
clone_size: -
j_call: TRBJ1-1
cdr3_length: 15
v_call: TRBV3-1/TRBV3-2
cdr3_aa: CASSQGGTGGTEAFF
cdr3_nt: TGTGCCAGCAGCCAAGGCGGGACAGGCGGCACTGAAGCTTTCTTT

d_call: -
clone_size: once
j_call: TRBJ1-1
cdr3_length: 15
v_call: TRBV11-2
cdr3_aa: CASSLDPGRVFEAFF
cdr3_nt: TGTGCCAGCAGCTTAGATCCAGGGAGGGTGTTTGAAGCTTTCTTT

d_call: -
clone_size: -
j_call: TRBJ1-2
cdr3_length: 15
v_call: TRBV27
cdr3_aa: CASRGGTLANYGYTF
cdr3_nt: TGTGCCAGCAGGGGAGGGACGCTAGCTAACTATGGCTACACCTTC

d_call: TRBD1
clone_size: -
j_call: TRBJ1-1
cdr3_length: 14
v_call: TRBV11-2
cdr3_aa: CASSLHETGIEAFF
cdr3_nt: TGTGCCAGCAGCCTTCATGAGACAGGGATTGAAGCTTTCTTT

d_call: -
clone_size: -
j_call: TRBJ1-3
cdr3_length: 14
v_call: TRBV2
cdr3_aa: CASSDGGAGNTIYF
cdr3_nt: TGTGCCAGCAGTGATGGAGGAGCCGGAAACACCATATATTTT

d_call: TRBD1
clone_size: -
j_call: TRBJ1-4
cdr3_length: 18
v_call: TRBV5-6
cdr3_aa: CASSPPGQGLGEGEKLFF
cdr3_nt: TGTGCCAGCAGCCCCCCGGGACAGGGGTTGGGTGAGGGAGAAAAACTGTTTTTT

d_call: -
clone_size: -
j_call: TRBJ2-5
cdr3_length: 15
v_call: TRBV19
cdr3_aa: CASSQQGSREETQYF
cdr3_nt: TGTGCCAGTAGCCAACAGGGTAGTCGGGAAGAGACCCAGTACTTC

d_call: -
clone_size: -
j_call: TRBJ2-1
cdr3_length: 14
v_call: TRBV4-3
cdr3_aa: CASSQAGAYNEQFF
cdr3_nt: TGCGCCAGCAGCCAAGCGGGGGCCTACAATGAGCAGTTCTTC

d_call: TRBD1
clone_size: -
j_call: TRBJ2-7
cdr3_length: 11
v_call: TRBV2
cdr3_aa: CICRGRREQYF
cdr3_nt: TGCATTTGCAGGGGGCGTCGCGAGCAGTACTTC

d_call: TRBD2
clone_size: -
j_call: TRBJ2-1
cdr3_length: 14
v_call: TRBV6-6
cdr3_aa: CASSKGLASDEQFF
cdr3_nt: TGTGCCAGCTCAAAGGGACTAGCATCAGATGAGCAGTTCTTC

d_call: -
clone_size: -
j_call: TRBJ2-3
cdr3_length: 13
v_call: TRBV5-6
cdr3_aa: CASSFISTDTQYF
cdr3_nt: TGTGCCAGCAGCTTTATTTCCACAGATACGCAGTATTTT

d_call: TRBD1
clone_size: -
j_call: TRBJ1-6
cdr3_length: 15
v_call: TRBV2
cdr3_aa: CASRGFGTGRSPLHF
cdr3_nt: TGTGCCAGCAGGGGTTTTGGGACAGGGAGGTCACCCCTCCACTTT

d_call: -
clone_size: -
j_call: TRBJ1-5
cdr3_length: 14
v_call: TRBV19
cdr3_aa: CASSGGASNQPQHF
cdr3_nt: TGTGCCAGTAGTGGGGGGGCCAGCAATCAGCCCCAGCATTTT

d_call: -
clone_size: -
j_call: TRBJ2-7
cdr3_length: 14
v_call: TRBV11-2
cdr3_aa: CASSPGSFSYEQYF
cdr3_nt: TGTGCCAGCAGTCCAGGGTCCTTCTCCTACGAGCAGTACTTC

d_call: -
clone_size: -
j_call: TRBJ1-1
cdr3_length: 14
v_call: TRBV12-5
cdr3_aa: CASGVGGPRTEAFF
cdr3_nt: TGTGCTAGTGGAGTCGGGGGACCTAGGACTGAAGCTTTCTTT

d_call: TRBD1
clone_size: -
j_call: TRBJ1-5
cdr3_length: 15
v_call: TRBV28
cdr3_aa: CASGYRGKGNQPQHF
cdr3_nt: TGTGCCAGCGGCTACAGGGGTAAGGGGAATCAGCCCCAGCATTTT

d_call: -
clone_size: -
j_call: TRBJ2-1
cdr3_length: 17
v_call: TRBV7-2
cdr3_aa: CASSFWTASSAYNEQFF
cdr3_nt: TGTGCCAGCAGCTTCTGGACAGCATCCTCAGCCTACAATGAGCAGTTCTTC

d_call: -
clone_size: -
j_call: TRBJ1-2
cdr3_length: 13
v_call: TRBV5-8
cdr3_aa: CASSLDRAYGYTF
cdr3_nt: TGTGCCAGCAGCTTGGACAGAGCCTATGGCTACACCTTC

d_call: -
clone_size: -
j_call: TRBJ1-1
cdr3_length: 12
v_call: TRBV10-1
cdr3_aa: CASSDKNTEAFF
cdr3_nt: TGCGCCAGCAGTGACAAGAACACTGAAGCTTTCTTT

d_call: TRBD1
clone_size: -
j_call: TRBJ2-5
cdr3_length: 15
v_call: TRBV5-4
cdr3_aa: CASSGGDRGTKTQYF
cdr3_nt: TGTGCCAGCAGCGGGGGGGACAGGGGAACTAAGACCCAGTACTTC

d_call: -
clone_size: -
j_call: TRBJ2-6
cdr3_length: 15
v_call: TRBV7-3
cdr3_aa: CASSFDGSGANVLTF
cdr3_nt: TGTGCCAGCAGCTTCGACGGGTCTGGGGCCAACGTCCTGACTTTC

d_call: -
clone_size: once
j_call: TRBJ2-1
cdr3_length: 15
v_call: TRBV5-5
cdr3_aa: CASSLVRGAYNEQFF
cdr3_nt: TGTGCCAGCAGCTTGGTAAGGGGTGCGTACAATGAGCAGTTCTTC

d_call: -
clone_size: -
j_call: TRBJ1-5
cdr3_length: 15
v_call: TRBV7-8
cdr3_aa: CASSFSGTSRQPQHF
cdr3_nt: TGTGCCAGCAGCTTTTCCGGGACTTCCCGTCAGCCCCAGCATTTT

d_call: -
clone_size: -
j_call: TRBJ2-1
cdr3_length: 15
v_call: TRBV28
cdr3_aa: CASSFASYSYNEQFF
cdr3_nt: TGTGCCAGCAGTTTTGCGTCTTATTCCTACAATGAGCAGTTCTTC

d_call: -
clone_size: -
j_call: TRBJ1-3
cdr3_length: 14
v_call: TRBV7-8
cdr3_aa: CASSLQGAGNTIYF
cdr3_nt: TGTGCCAGCAGCTTACAGGGTGCTGGAAACACCATATATTTT

d_call: -
clone_size: once
j_call: TRBJ2-2
cdr3_length: 13
v_call: TRBV14
cdr3_aa: CASSQVGGGELFF
cdr3_nt: TGTGCCAGCAGCCAAGTCGGTGGCGGGGAGCTGTTTTTT